This is a list of T cell receptor beta chains from one sample in a study of blood T cell repertoires in COVID-19. Repertoires were generated with immunoSEQ multiplex PCR, while TCRdb's copy carries only in-frame clones and drops some. Counted here are 70,000 or so clones, about 88% occurring once; the ten biggest clones make up under 1.5%. Sequencing was carried out using peripheral blood. The receptors here all came from a man aged 50 to 60 with acute or convalescent COVID-19. The CDR3 runs from the conserved cysteine through the conserved F or W. Fields, in order: V gene, clone size, CDR3 length, CDR3 protein. The size field is filled for only some rows; it gives once, few, many or a size class.

V: TRBV30
size: .
length: 14
CDR3: CAWTPGGGAGGYTF

V: TRBV6-5
size: .
length: 14
CDR3: CASTQVGGLETQYF

V: TRBV7-8
size: .
length: 18
CDR3: CASSYLPDRPNSGNTIYF

V: TRBV3-1/TRBV3-2
size: .
length: 16
CDR3: CASSQVVASNTGELFF

V: TRBV9
size: .
length: 17
CDR3: CASSFRPGQGSGNTIYF

V: TRBV6-5
size: .
length: 13
CDR3: CASKGQYNQPQHF

V: TRBV7-9
size: .
length: 17
CDR3: CASSRVAGDRRQETQYF

V: TRBV28
size: .
length: 12
CDR3: CASRRTGYEQYF

V: TRBV18
size: .
length: 12
CDR3: CASSPFVNTIYF

V: TRBV3-1/TRBV3-2
size: once
length: 17
CDR3: CASSQNYAGGGTDTQYF

V: TRBV7-9
size: .
length: 17
CDR3: CASSWSPTRLSGNTIYF

V: TRBV2
size: .
length: 13
CDR3: CASVRDRGEMLFF

V: TRBV4-1
size: .
length: 16
CDR3: CASSQDVQGGFETQYF

V: TRBV5-1
size: .
length: 13
CDR3: CASTQDRGYGYTF

V: TRBV5-1
size: .
length: 19
CDR3: CASSLDSGPGSSRGDTQYF

V: TRBV27
size: .
length: 13
CDR3: CASSFLGQDTQYF

V: TRBV5-8
size: .
length: 15
CDR3: CASSLFGQGDSPLHF

V: TRBV9
size: .
length: 14
CDR3: CASSSRLNNSPLHF

V: TRBV28
size: .
length: 15
CDR3: CASSLTGAGGYGYTF

V: TRBV5-5
size: .
length: 14
CDR3: CASSFKTPNYGYTF

V: TRBV6-5
size: once
length: 16
CDR3: CASSSRGVSYNSPLHF

V: TRBV27
size: .
length: 15
CDR3: CASSRAGTTNEKLFF

V: TRBV4-2
size: .
length: 17
CDR3: CASSQDLERGVTDTQYF

V: TRBV30
size: .
length: 16
CDR3: CAWSWGGRGSNQPQHF

V: TRBV10-3
size: .
length: 16
CDR3: CAISARERWGGTEAFF

V: TRBV29-1
size: .
length: 13
CDR3: CSEPRGHDNEQFF

V: TRBV6-5
size: once
length: 11
CDR3: CASRSLETQYF

V: TRBV6-5
size: .
length: 13
CDR3: CASKPGQNYEQYF

V: TRBV28
size: .
length: 15
CDR3: CASSPPGDFYNEQFF

V: TRBV7-6
size: .
length: 16
CDR3: CASGGSGGHSYNEQFF